A selection of T cell receptor beta chains follows, all from one sample in a study of OX40 agonist ivuxolimab in advanced cancers. The method was immunoSEQ multiplex PCR; TCRdb's version includes in-frame clones alone and lacks a portion of them. In the table there are some 86,000 clones, 86% of which are singletons. The sequences come from CD4+ or CD8+ T cells sorted from blood, collected in a trial of the OX40 agonist ivuxolimab. These receptors were collected from an adult with an advanced solid tumor such as melanoma, head and neck, liver or kidney cancer. Each CDR3 is given with its conserved first and last residue. Fields, in order: clone size, J gene, V gene, D gene, CDR3 protein, CDR3 DNA. The D gene is left open where the match is weak. For some rows the clone size is stated as once, few or many, or as a class when expanded; others skip it.

abundance: NA
j_gene: TRBJ2-7
v_gene: TRBV18
d_gene: NA
CDR3aa: CASSQQTVSGASSYEQYF
CDR3nt: TGTGCCAGCTCACAACAGACTGTTTCGGGGGCCAGCTCCTACGAGCAGTACTTC

abundance: NA
j_gene: TRBJ2-2
v_gene: TRBV5-1
d_gene: NA
CDR3aa: CASSLDRTDTGELFF
CDR3nt: TGCGCCAGCAGCTTGGACAGGACTGACACCGGGGAGCTGTTTTTT

abundance: NA
j_gene: TRBJ2-7
v_gene: TRBV15
d_gene: NA
CDR3aa: CATSRDEGNYEQYF
CDR3nt: TGTGCCACCAGCAGAGATGAAGGGAACTACGAGCAGTACTTC

abundance: NA
j_gene: TRBJ2-7
v_gene: TRBV5-1
d_gene: NA
CDR3aa: CASSYDGSYEQYF
CDR3nt: TGCGCCAGCAGTTACGACGGCTCCTACGAGCAGTACTTC

abundance: once
j_gene: TRBJ2-5
v_gene: TRBV19
d_gene: TRBD1
CDR3aa: CASSIGRGKETQYF
CDR3nt: TGTGCCAGTAGTATCGGCAGGGGGAAAGAGACCCAGTACTTC

abundance: NA
j_gene: TRBJ1-3
v_gene: TRBV6-1
d_gene: NA
CDR3aa: CASSEASDSSGNTIYF
CDR3nt: TGTGCCAGCAGTGAAGCGTCCGACTCCTCTGGAAACACCATATATTTT

abundance: NA
j_gene: TRBJ1-2
v_gene: TRBV7-2
d_gene: TRBD1
CDR3aa: CASSLVQAGGILYGYTF
CDR3nt: TGTGCCAGCAGCTTAGTCCAGGCAGGGGGGATCCTCTATGGCTACACCTTC

abundance: NA
j_gene: TRBJ2-1
v_gene: TRBV5-1
d_gene: NA
CDR3aa: CASSTPGIGSYNEQFF
CDR3nt: TGCGCCAGCAGCACCCCAGGGATCGGCTCCTACAATGAGCAGTTCTTC

abundance: NA
j_gene: TRBJ1-1
v_gene: TRBV2
d_gene: NA
CDR3aa: CASPRENTEAFF
CDR3nt: TGTGCCAGCCCGAGAGAAAACACTGAAGCTTTCTTT

abundance: NA
j_gene: TRBJ1-2
v_gene: TRBV27
d_gene: NA
CDR3aa: CASSPFSRGNYGYTF
CDR3nt: TGTGCCAGCAGTCCCTTCTCCCGAGGGAACTATGGCTACACCTTC

abundance: NA
j_gene: TRBJ2-4
v_gene: TRBV27
d_gene: TRBD1
CDR3aa: CASSLRSPTGTIKNIQYF
CDR3nt: TGTGCCAGCAGCTTAAGGTCTCCGACAGGGACGATTAAAAACATTCAGTACTTC

abundance: NA
j_gene: TRBJ2-3
v_gene: TRBV27
d_gene: TRBD1
CDR3aa: CASSPTGGPDTQYF
CDR3nt: TGTGCCAGCAGCCCAACAGGGGGACCAGATACGCAGTATTTT

abundance: NA
j_gene: TRBJ2-3
v_gene: TRBV5-1
d_gene: NA
CDR3aa: CASSYYGSTDTQYF
CDR3nt: TGCGCCAGCAGCTACTATGGTAGCACAGATACGCAGTATTTT

abundance: few
j_gene: TRBJ1-2
v_gene: TRBV2
d_gene: NA
CDR3aa: CASSDSPEDYTF
CDR3nt: TGTGCCAGCAGTGACAGCCCGGAGGACTACACCTTC

abundance: NA
j_gene: TRBJ2-5
v_gene: TRBV7-3
d_gene: NA
CDR3aa: CASSATEETQYF
CDR3nt: TGTGCCAGCAGCGCCACGGAAGAGACCCAGTACTTC

abundance: NA
j_gene: TRBJ2-5
v_gene: TRBV7-9
d_gene: NA
CDR3aa: CASSFVGRETQYF
CDR3nt: TGTGCCAGCAGCTTTGTAGGGAGAGAGACCCAGTACTTC

abundance: NA
j_gene: TRBJ2-2
v_gene: TRBV2
d_gene: NA
CDR3aa: CASSPTTTVGVELFF
CDR3nt: TGTGCCAGCAGTCCGACGACTACGGTTGGTGTGGAGCTGTTTTTT

abundance: NA
j_gene: TRBJ1-5
v_gene: TRBV5-1
d_gene: NA
CDR3aa: CASSLGENQPQHF
CDR3nt: TGCGCCAGCAGCTTGGGGGAAAATCAGCCCCAGCATTTT

abundance: NA
j_gene: TRBJ1-3
v_gene: TRBV7-9
d_gene: NA
CDR3aa: CASSLAVANTIYF
CDR3nt: TGTGCCAGCAGCTTAGCGGTGGCGAACACCATATATTTT

abundance: NA
j_gene: TRBJ2-7
v_gene: TRBV30
d_gene: NA
CDR3aa: CAWSPGTREQYF
CDR3nt: TGTGCCTGGAGCCCCGGGACACGGGAGCAGTACTTC

abundance: NA
j_gene: TRBJ1-3
v_gene: TRBV15
d_gene: NA
CDR3aa: CATSRGSVVSSGNTIYF
CDR3nt: TGTGCCACCAGCAGAGGCTCCGTCGTCAGCTCTGGAAACACCATATATTTT

abundance: NA
j_gene: TRBJ1-1
v_gene: TRBV30
d_gene: NA
CDR3aa: CAWSRINTEAFF
CDR3nt: TGTGCCTGGAGTCGGATTAATACTGAAGCTTTCTTT

abundance: NA
j_gene: TRBJ2-4
v_gene: TRBV6-1
d_gene: TRBD1
CDR3aa: CASSDRGQAKNIQYF
CDR3nt: TGTGCCAGCAGTGACAGGGGGCAGGCCAAAAACATTCAGTACTTC

abundance: NA
j_gene: TRBJ1-1
v_gene: TRBV11-1
d_gene: NA
CDR3aa: CASSSGAGYTEAFF
CDR3nt: TGTGCCAGCAGCTCGGGCGCTGGGTACACTGAAGCTTTCTTT

abundance: NA
j_gene: TRBJ2-2
v_gene: TRBV29-1
d_gene: TRBD1
CDR3aa: CSVVGGNTGELFF
CDR3nt: TGCAGCGTTGTAGGGGGCAACACCGGGGAGCTGTTTTTT

abundance: NA
j_gene: TRBJ1-1
v_gene: TRBV5-1
d_gene: NA
CDR3aa: CASSPIGGQNTEAFF
CDR3nt: TGCGCCAGCAGCCCTATTGGGGGGCAGAACACTGAAGCTTTCTTT

abundance: NA
j_gene: TRBJ1-2
v_gene: TRBV4-3
d_gene: TRBD1
CDR3aa: CASSQGGQGRDGYTF
CDR3nt: TGCGCCAGCAGCCAAGGGGGACAGGGGAGAGATGGCTACACCTTC